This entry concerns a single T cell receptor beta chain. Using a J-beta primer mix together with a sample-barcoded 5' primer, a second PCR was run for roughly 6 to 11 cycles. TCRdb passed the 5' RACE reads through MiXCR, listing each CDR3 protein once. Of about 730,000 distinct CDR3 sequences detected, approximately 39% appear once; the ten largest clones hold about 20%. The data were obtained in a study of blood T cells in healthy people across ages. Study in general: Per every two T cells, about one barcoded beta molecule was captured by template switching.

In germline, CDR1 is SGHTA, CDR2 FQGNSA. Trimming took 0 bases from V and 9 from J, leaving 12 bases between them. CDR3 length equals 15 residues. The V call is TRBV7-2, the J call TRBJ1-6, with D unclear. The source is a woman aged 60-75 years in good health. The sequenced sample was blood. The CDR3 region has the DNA TGTGCCAGCAGCTTAGCGACCAAAAGCATTTCACCCCTCCACTTT. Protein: CASSLATKSISPLHF.